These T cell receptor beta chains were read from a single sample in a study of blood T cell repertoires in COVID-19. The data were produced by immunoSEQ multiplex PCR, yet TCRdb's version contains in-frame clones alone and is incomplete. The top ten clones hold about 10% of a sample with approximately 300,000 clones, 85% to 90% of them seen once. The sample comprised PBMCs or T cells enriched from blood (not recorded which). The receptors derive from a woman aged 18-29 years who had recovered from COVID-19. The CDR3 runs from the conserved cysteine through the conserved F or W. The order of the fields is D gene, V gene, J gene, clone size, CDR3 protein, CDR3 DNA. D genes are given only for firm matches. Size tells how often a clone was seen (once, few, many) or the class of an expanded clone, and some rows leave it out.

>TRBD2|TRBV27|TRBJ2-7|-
CATRRAAGDYEQYF
TGTGCCACCCGAAGGGCAGCGGGGGACTACGAGCAGTACTTC
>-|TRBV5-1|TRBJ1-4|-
CASSTTGLEEKLFF
TGCGCCAGCAGTACAACAGGTCTGGAGGAAAAACTGTTTTTT
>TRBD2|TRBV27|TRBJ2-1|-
CASSLFGVAGGFYNEQFF
TGTGCCAGCAGTTTATTTGGGGTAGCGGGGGGCTTTTACAATGAGCAGTTCTTC
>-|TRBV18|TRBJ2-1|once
CASSAVNHNEQFF
TGTGCCAGCTCAGCAGTTAACCACAATGAGCAGTTCTTC
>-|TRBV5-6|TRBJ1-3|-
CASSLGRYSGNTIYF
TGTGCCAGCAGCTTGGGGAGGTACTCTGGAAACACCATATATTTT
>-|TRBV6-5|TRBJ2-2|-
CASSSQKNTGELFF
TGTGCCAGCAGTTCTCAGAAAAACACCGGGGAGCTGTTTTTT
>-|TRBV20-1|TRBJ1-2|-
CSASSTGLLGYTF
TGCAGTGCTAGTTCGACAGGACTGCTTGGCTACACCTTC
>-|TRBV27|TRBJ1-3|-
CASSSLREGKSGNTIYF
TGTGCCAGCAGTAGTCTCCGGGAAGGAAAATCTGGAAACACCATATATTTT
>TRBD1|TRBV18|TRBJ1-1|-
CASSPYSTGKNTEAFF
TGTGCCAGCTCACCATACTCGACAGGGAAGAACACTGAAGCTTTCTTT
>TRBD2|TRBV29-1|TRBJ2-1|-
CSVEGTSGGSSYNEQFF
TGCAGCGTTGAAGGGACTAGCGGGGGGAGCTCCTACAATGAGCAGTTCTTC
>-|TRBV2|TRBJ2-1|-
CASSSTGTPYNEQFF
TGTGCCAGCAGTTCAACGGGGACACCCTACAATGAGCAGTTCTTC